The rows below give T cell receptor beta chains drawn from one sample of a study of blood T cells in healthy people across ages. TCRdb called the 5' RACE reads again in MiXCR, with one record for every CDR3 protein. The sample records 1.5 million to 2 million distinct CDR3 sequences, roughly 50% being singletons. Material for sequencing was blood. Source of these receptors: a woman aged 40 to 55 in good health. CDR3s include the opening cysteine and the closing phenylalanine or tryptophan. Fields, in order: J gene, CDR3 length, V gene, CDR3 protein.

TRBJ2-7 | 16 | TRBV7-6 | CASSFGPTGTRYEQYF
TRBJ2-1 | 16 | TRBV6-2/TRBV6-3 | CASSSWPPQGYNEQFF
TRBJ1-1 | 17 | TRBV7-6 | CASSSPRSGRFDTEAFF
TRBJ2-1 | 15 | TRBV27 | CASSLTGGSYNEQFF
TRBJ2-5 | 18 | TRBV15 | CATSRYRLAGVRQETQYF
TRBJ2-7 | 15 | TRBV6-6 | CASSARTGGAGEQYF
. | 15 | TRBV7-9 | CASSQAGTPKETQYF
TRBJ2-1 | 16 | TRBV6-1 | CASSEDTGGVYNEQFF
TRBJ2-7 | 14 | TRBV24-1 | CATSDSGAPYEQYF
TRBJ1-4 | 13 | TRBV20-1 | CSVGGSTNEKLFF
TRBJ2-7 | 15 | TRBV6-2/TRBV6-3 | CASSHHGRVGNEQYF
TRBJ2-1 | 18 | TRBV28 | CASSLGLAGGPSRYEQFF
TRBJ2-7 | 16 | TRBV7-9 | CASSTPVTGGSYEQYF
TRBJ2-5 | 13 | TRBV5-1 | CASSLPLGETQYF
. | 15 | TRBV10-3 | CAISETWTGKETQYF
TRBJ1-1 | 11 | TRBV9 | CASSASSEAFF
TRBJ2-1 | 15 | TRBV12-3/TRBV12-4 | CASSWDGRPYNEQFF
TRBJ2-5 | 15 | TRBV28 | CASTIASGAQETQYF
TRBJ2-7 | 13 | TRBV28 | CASGAGTFYEQYF
TRBJ1-6 | 14 | TRBV12-3/TRBV12-4 | CASSLRQDNSPLHF
TRBJ2-1 | 16 | TRBV20-1 | CSARSPGQGNYNEQFF
TRBJ2-3 | 14 | TRBV11-2 | CASSLTPLTDTQYF
TRBJ2-5 | 13 | TRBV29-1 | CSVDWQAQETQYF
TRBJ1-1 | 12 | TRBV6-5 | CASSFTGYEAFF
TRBJ2-5 | 15 | TRBV28 | CASSPELVYQETQYF
TRBJ2-6 | 20 | TRBV6-5 | CASSYVGRGRRYSGANVLTF
TRBJ1-2 | 16 | TRBV4-3 | CASSQVPGLTNYGYTF
TRBJ2-5 | 16 | TRBV3-1 | CASSQSVRDSGETQYF
TRBJ2-1 | 13 | TRBV14 | CASSRNIHDEQFF
TRBJ2-3 | 15 | TRBV20-1 | CSARMPGLDTDTQYF
TRBJ1-5 | 13 | TRBV19 | CASSIQGSQPQHF
TRBJ2-1 | 17 | TRBV28 | CASSPQRLAGNYNEQFF
TRBJ2-5 | 18 | TRBV11-2 | CASSLRPGTGSGSETQYF
TRBJ2-7 | 15 | TRBV9 | CASSVGTFLRDEQYF
TRBJ2-4 | 15 | TRBV7-9 | CASSLLAGGKNIQYF
TRBJ2-7 | 13 | TRBV6-6 | CASRPDQFYEQYF
TRBJ2-5 | 15 | TRBV12-3/TRBV12-4 | CASSPGWLGSETQYF
TRBJ2-7 | 14 | TRBV11-2 | CASSSTAGGHEQYF
TRBJ2-1 | 14 | TRBV7-2 | CASSLDSGNNEQFF
TRBJ2-7 | 12 | TRBV7-2 | CASGLHSGEQYF
TRBJ2-5 | 18 | TRBV4-3 | CASSQDPPVAGEMETQYF
TRBJ2-7 | 14 | TRBV20-1 | CSATDREVLYEQYF
TRBJ2-3 | 16 | TRBV5-1 | CASSLTGATSTDTQYF
TRBJ2-7 | 15 | TRBV5-7 | CASSSREEAAYEQYF
TRBJ2-6 | 17 | TRBV7-7 | CASSLGPGESGANVLTF
TRBJ2-2 | 17 | TRBV7-9 | CASSLEDRVFDTGELFF
TRBJ1-2 | 13 | TRBV2 | CASNTQGALGYTF
TRBJ1-6 | 15 | TRBV5-1 | CASSWGQGARSPLHF
TRBJ2-6 | 17 | TRBV11-1 | CASSLRTGATGANVLTF
TRBJ2-1 | 14 | TRBV7-2 | CASSLGSSPIEQFF
TRBJ2-5 | 13 | TRBV5-1 | CASRAGNQETQYF
TRBJ2-7 | 16 | TRBV15 | CATSRGVAGGAYEQYF